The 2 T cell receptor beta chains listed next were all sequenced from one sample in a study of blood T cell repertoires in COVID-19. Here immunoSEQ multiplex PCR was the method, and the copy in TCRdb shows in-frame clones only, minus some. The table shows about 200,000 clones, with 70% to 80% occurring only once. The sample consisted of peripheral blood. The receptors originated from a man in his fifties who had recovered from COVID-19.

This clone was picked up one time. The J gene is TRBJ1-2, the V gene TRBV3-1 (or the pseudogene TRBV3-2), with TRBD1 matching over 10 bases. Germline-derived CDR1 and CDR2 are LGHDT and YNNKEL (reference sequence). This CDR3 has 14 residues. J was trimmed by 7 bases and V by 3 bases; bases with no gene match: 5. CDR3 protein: CASSQQGTGVGYTF. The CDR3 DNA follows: TGTGCCAGCAGCCAGCAGGGGACAGGGGTTGGCTACACCTTC.

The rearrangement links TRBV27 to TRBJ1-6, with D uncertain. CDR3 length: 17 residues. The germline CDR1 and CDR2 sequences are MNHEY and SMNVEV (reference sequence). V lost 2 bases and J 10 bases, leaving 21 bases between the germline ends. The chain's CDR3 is CASSLTSGRTGMSPLHF. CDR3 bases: TGTGCCAGCAGTTTAACCTCCGGGAGAACGGGCATGTCACCCCTCCACTTT.